The clone carrying this TCR beta chain was recorded a few times. Its antigen is undetermined. TCR beta CDR3 amplification used RNA transcripts. A first-round RT-PCR used HTBI primers, followed by a second-round multiplex PCR. One entry per CDR3 protein results from TCRdb running MiXCR on the multiplex PCR reads. The table has roughly 420,000 distinct CDR3 sequences, around 21% seen once; the top ten hold around 3.1%. The data belong to a study of Graves' ophthalmopathy and Graves' hyperthyroidism. Study-wide points: Blood contained most expanded thyroid clonotypes exceeding 0.001 frequency.

Patients were excluded if they had other autoimmune diseases or uncontrolled infections, and likewise if pregnancy or lactation applied. A diagnosis was made from clinical symptoms together with serum thyroxine, TRAb, thyroid ultrasound and orbital computed tomography. Isolation of PBMCs was performed using 8 to 10 ml of fresh peripheral blood. Germline V gene sequence: CDR1 SGHKS, CDR2 YYEKEE (reference sequence). Trimming took off 1 base at V and 5 bases at J, with 15 bases between the two ends. This CDR3 has 15 amino acids. This rearrangement joins TRBV5-5 to TRBJ2-5, with D perhaps TRBD1 (6 bases). Material for sequencing was peripheral blood. This sequence was found in a young woman with stable Graves' hyperthyroidism. The CDR3 DNA reads as TGTGCCAGCAGCTTGTTCTTAGGGGGAGAGGAGACCCAGTACTTC. Translating it yields CASSLFLGGEETQYF.